This T cell receptor (beta chain) was retrieved from a study of blood T cell repertoires in COVID-19. Generated by immunoSEQ multiplex PCR, the TCRdb table keeps only in-frame clones and is missing some. This sample carries a few hundred thousand clones, about 91% of them seen once, and the ten largest clones take under 2%. This CDR3 spans 16 amino acids. Losses at the gene ends were 4 bases for V and 4 bases for J; bases not matched to a gene: 10. Per the germline V gene, CDR1 is SGHDT and CDR2 is YYEEEE. Sequenced material: peripheral blood. The sequence was obtained from a woman in her 30s with COVID-19, enrolled during active disease. The J gene is TRBJ2-3, the V gene TRBV5-6; 9 bases are shared with TRBD2. The CDR3 loop is CASSGGGLAFSDTQYF. CDR3 DNA sequence: TGTGCCAGCAGCGGGGGAGGACTAGCGTTTTCAGATACGCAGTATTTT.